This TCR beta chain was recovered during a study of spatial heterogeneity in lung cancer. Regarding the study as a whole: One measure, the expanded intratumoral alpha and beta TCR count, tracked tumor mutation counts.

The CDR3 runs to 12 residues. Between the trimmed V and J ends, which lost 7 bases and 4 bases, there was a span of 13 bases. In germline, CDR1 is DFQATT, CDR2 SNEGSKA (reference sequence). The time point was: sample taken at primary tumor resection. The donors comprised some 78 untreated early-stage non-small cell lung cancer patients. Whole RNA, which was extracted from tumor, nontumor lung tissue or frozen PBMC, was sequenced without any cell sorting. TCRdb ran MiXCR on the 5' RACE reads and lists one entry per CDR3 protein. The sample has fewer than 15,000 distinct CDR3 sequences, less than 6.5% seen once. This clonotype was detected many times. Antigen unknown. Little can be read into the size of this beta chain, an off-target read in a library designed for alpha chains.

This clonotype was sampled from a female donor with early-stage non-small cell lung cancer. This chain joins TRBV20-1 and TRBJ1-2; unclear D gene. The sequences come from lung tumor tissue, collected at surgery. Here the CDR3 DNA reads TGCAGTGTGAGGACCTCGGTCTATGGCTACACCTTC. Its translation: CSVRTSVYGYTF.